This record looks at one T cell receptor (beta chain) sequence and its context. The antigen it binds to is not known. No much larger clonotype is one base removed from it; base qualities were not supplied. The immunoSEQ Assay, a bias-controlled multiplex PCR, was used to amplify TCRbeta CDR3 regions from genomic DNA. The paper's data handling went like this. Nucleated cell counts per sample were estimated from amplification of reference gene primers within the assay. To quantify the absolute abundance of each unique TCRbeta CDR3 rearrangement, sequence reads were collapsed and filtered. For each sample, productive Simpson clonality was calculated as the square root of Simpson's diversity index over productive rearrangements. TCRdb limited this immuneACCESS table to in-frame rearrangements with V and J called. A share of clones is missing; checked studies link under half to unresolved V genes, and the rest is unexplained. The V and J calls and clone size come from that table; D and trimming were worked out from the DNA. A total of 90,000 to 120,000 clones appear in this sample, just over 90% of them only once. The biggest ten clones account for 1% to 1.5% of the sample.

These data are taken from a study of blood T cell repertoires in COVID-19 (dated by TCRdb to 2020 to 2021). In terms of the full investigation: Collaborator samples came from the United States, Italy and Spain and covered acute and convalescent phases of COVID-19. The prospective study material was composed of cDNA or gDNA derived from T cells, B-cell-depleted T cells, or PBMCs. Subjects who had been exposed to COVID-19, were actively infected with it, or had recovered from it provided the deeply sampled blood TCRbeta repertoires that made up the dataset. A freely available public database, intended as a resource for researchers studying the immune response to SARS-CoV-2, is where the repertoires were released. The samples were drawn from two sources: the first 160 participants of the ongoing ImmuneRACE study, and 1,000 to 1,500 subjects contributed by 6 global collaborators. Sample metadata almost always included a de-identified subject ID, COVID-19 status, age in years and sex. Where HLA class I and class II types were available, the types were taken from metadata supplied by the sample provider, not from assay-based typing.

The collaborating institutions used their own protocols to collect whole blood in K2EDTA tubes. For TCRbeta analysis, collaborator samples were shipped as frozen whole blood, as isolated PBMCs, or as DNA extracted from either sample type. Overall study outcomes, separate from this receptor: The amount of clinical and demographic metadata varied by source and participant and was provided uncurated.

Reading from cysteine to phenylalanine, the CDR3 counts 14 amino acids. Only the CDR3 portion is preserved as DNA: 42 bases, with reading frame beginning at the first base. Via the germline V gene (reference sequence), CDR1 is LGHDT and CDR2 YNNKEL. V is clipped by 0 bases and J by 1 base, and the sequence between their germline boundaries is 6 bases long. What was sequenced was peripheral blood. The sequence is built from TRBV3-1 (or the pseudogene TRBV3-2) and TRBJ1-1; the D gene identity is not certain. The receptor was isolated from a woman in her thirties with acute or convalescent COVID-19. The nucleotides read TGTGCCAGCAGCCAAGATTTCGGGAACACTGAAGCTTTCTTT. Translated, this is CASSQDFGNTEAFF.